This T cell receptor (beta chain) was identified in a study of cytomegalovirus exposure and HLA in healthy donors. PCR used 60 Vbeta primers and 13 Jbeta primers. Generated by immunoSEQ multiplex PCR, the TCRdb table keeps only in-frame clones and is missing some. Of about 130,000 clones in the sample, about 80% were seen once. V shed 2 bases, J shed 4 bases, and the junction held 4 bases outside the gene matches. Germline assignment: CDR1 LNHNV and CDR2 YYDKDF (reference sequence). This CDR3 comprises 15 residues. The specimen was PBMCs. This sequence originates from a man aged 30 to 45 in good health. This chain connects TRBV15 to TRBJ2-4, with 8 bases aligning to TRBD1. CDR3 sequence reads: CATSRSGTGKNIQYF. The CDR3 DNA reads as TGTGCCACCAGCAGAAGTGGGACAGGTAAAAACATTCAGTACTTC.